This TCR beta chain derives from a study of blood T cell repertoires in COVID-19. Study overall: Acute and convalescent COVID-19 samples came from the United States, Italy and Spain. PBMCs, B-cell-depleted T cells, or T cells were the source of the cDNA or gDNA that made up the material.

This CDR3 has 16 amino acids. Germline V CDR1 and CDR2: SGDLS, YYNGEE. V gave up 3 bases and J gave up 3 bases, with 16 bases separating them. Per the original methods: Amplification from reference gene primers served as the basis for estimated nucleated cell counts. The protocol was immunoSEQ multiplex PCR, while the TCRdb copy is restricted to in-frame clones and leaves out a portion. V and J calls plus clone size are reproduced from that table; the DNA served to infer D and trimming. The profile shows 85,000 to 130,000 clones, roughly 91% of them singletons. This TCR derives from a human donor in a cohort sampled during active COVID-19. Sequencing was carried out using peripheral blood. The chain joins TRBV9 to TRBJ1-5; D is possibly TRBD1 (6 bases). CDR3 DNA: TGTGCCAGCAGCGATAACCCAGGGGTCCCCAATCAGCCCCAGCATTTT. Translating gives CASSDNPGVPNQPQHF. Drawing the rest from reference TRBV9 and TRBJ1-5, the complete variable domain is DSGVTQTPKHLITATGQRVTLRCSPRSGDLSVYWYQQSLDQGLQFLIQYYNGEERAKGNILERFSAQQFPDLHSELNLSSLELGDSALYFCASSDNPGVPNQPQHFGDGTRLSIL.